This T cell receptor beta chain was captured by sequencing in a study of Ad26.COV2.S vaccination and SARS-CoV-2 variants (dated by TCRdb to the early 2020s). For context, the study as a whole: The specificity and breadth of SARS-CoV-2-reactive T cell receptors after Ad26.COV2.S vaccination were assessed by TCRbeta repertoire sequencing. The TCR-sequenced set comprised approximately 30 samples: about 19 Ad26.COV2.S vaccine recipients, 5 placebo recipients and 8 SARS-CoV-2 convalescent individuals.

As concerns this clone: Its binding antigen is unknown. Within one base of it there is no much larger clone, and no base qualities were kept.

Interpreted using the paper, the time point label stands for: individuals recovered from natural SARS-CoV-2 infection. The research as a whole found: Vaccine and placebo recipients had comparable non-spike TCR breadth, which fits with the vaccine containing only spike. Spike-specific TCR breadth was higher in Ad26.COV2.S recipients than in placebo recipients (P = 0.0014). Substantial breadth of spike-specific CD8+ and CD4+ T cell responses was reported after vaccination. The authors noted that the TCR breadth and depth analyses may have underestimated total T cell responses.

The immunoSEQ Assay was the method used to sequence TCRbeta CDR3 regions. After extraction, genomic DNA underwent amplification by bias-controlled multiplex PCR, followed by high-throughput sequencing. The study's own analysis went as follows. To quantify the absolute abundance of every unique TCRbeta CDR3 region, sequences were collapsed and filtered. Usable DNA was measured by amplifying reference genes present in all nucleated cells, and TCRbeta template counts were normalized to that usable DNA to estimate T cell fraction. Repertoire TCRs were annotated as SARS-CoV-2-specific by exact matching of V gene, CDR3 amino acid sequence and J gene to a known reactive TCR set. The reference SARS-CoV-2 TCR set came from MIRA and was filtered for enrichment in COVID-19-positive ImmuneCODE repertoires, removing public or cross-reactive TCRs. Using the MIRA antigens, annotated TCRs were further analysed by specific ORF or by position within an ORF. Breadth was defined as the number of annotated unique rearrangements divided by the total number of unique productive rearrangements, and depth was defined as the summed frequency of the annotated unique rearrangements. Group comparisons of TCR breadth used two-sided Wilcoxon rank-sum tests. In TCRdb, the immuneACCESS table is reduced to in-frame sequences with V and J assigned. These tables do not hold every clone; where another copy was compared, an unresolved V gene accounts for under half, and the others remain unexplained. V and J calls and clone size are those listed in that table; D and trimming were worked out from the DNA. Recorded for this sample are just over 350,000 clones; just over 90% of them occurred a single time. About 3.8% of the sample rests with the top ten.

V and J are trimmed by 3 bases and 2 bases, and the gene matches miss 4 bases of the junction. As encoded in the germline V gene, CDR1 is SGHRS while CDR2 is YFSETQ. Reading from cysteine to phenylalanine, the CDR3 counts 15 amino acids. Solely the CDR3 DNA is kept, with 45 bases framed from the first base. The rearrangement combines TRBV5-1 with TRBJ1-2, with 10 bases in between that match TRBD1. The sequence was collected from a human donor who had recovered from COVID-19. This specimen was peripheral blood, taken after recovery from COVID-19. The DNA reads TGCGCCAGCAGCTCTGGGGACAGGGGAAACTATGGCTACACCTTC. It codes for CASSSGDRGNYGYTF.